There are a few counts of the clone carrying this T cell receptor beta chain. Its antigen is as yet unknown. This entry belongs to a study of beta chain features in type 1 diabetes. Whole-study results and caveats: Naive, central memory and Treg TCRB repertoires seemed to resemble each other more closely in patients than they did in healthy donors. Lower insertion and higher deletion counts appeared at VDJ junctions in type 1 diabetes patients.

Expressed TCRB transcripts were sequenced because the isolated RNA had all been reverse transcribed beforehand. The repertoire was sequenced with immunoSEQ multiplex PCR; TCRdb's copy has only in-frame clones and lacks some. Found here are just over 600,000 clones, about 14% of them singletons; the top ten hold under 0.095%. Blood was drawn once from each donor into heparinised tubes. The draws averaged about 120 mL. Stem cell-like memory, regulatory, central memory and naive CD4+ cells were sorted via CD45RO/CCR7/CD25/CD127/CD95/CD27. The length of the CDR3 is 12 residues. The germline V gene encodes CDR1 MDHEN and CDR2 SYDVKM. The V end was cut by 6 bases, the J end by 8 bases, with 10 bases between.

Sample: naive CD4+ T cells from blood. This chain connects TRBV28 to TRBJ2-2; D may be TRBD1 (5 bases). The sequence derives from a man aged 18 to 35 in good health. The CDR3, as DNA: TGTGCCAGCAGCCTTAAGGGGGGGGAGCTGTTTTTT. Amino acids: CASSLKGGELFF.